A selection of T cell receptor beta chains follows, all from one sample in a study of human T cells and chemical hapten exposure. Each CDR3 protein is one row after TCRdb ran MiXCR on the RACE reads. The sample lists around 120,000 distinct CDR3 sequences, 9.5% to 13% occurring once. This material consisted of whole blood, taken in connection with sensitization to the hapten diphenylcyclopropenone (DPC). Receptors originate from a woman aged 45-65 years with alopecia areata. Some clones in this sample may be carry-over from other donors' samples. The conserved cysteine and the conserved F or W are not part of the CDR3 here. Clone size, where shown, is once, few, many, or a class for clones that have expanded.

abundance,v_gene,CDR3aa
many,TRBV7-9,ASSLTGYTDTQY
few,TRBV20-1,SARPGLVSYEQY
many,TRBV5-1,ASKTGPNTGELF
many,TRBV12-3/TRBV12-4,ASSPGQGRINYGYT
NA,TRBV28,ASSSLPPTGPPLH
NA,TRBV5-1,ASSSGLAGVRSEQF
few,TRBV20-1,SARSPKGGNQPQH
NA,TRBV20-1,SASQNTEAF
NA,TRBV12-3/TRBV12-4,ASSLRGTQETQY
once,TRBV18,ASSPDQGSSYEQY
NA,TRBV19,ASSMPGLAGFDEQF
many,TRBV20-1,SARLSSDTQY
NA,TRBV5-1,ASSSGPITGELF
NA,TRBV6-1,ASRAYNEQF
few,TRBV28,ASNLQVNTEAF
NA,TRBV6-6,ASSYQLNTEAF
many,TRBV6-5,ASSYSRGAGVPYEQY
NA,TRBV15,ATSSLLTGVREQY
many,TRBV7-9,ASSPQARTGNIQY
many,TRBV7-2,ASSLAALSYEQY
NA,TRBV9,ASAGTEQF
NA,TRBV10-3,AISGPGSYNEQF
NA,TRBV28,ASSLLGRGEF
NA,TRBV7-2,ASSLELVSYNEQF
few,TRBV5-4,ASSFGSPNTEAF
many,TRBV4-1,ASSQNIEGYSTEAF
many,TRBV11-2,ASSPPIRDTRRQETQY
few,TRBV7-8,ASSLSMGADTQY
many,TRBV3-1,ASSQGVPSYEQY
many,TRBV12-2,ASRFRDSLTYEQY
few,TRBV6-5,ASSPPGQTPTDTQY
NA,TRBV18,ASSPRERANYGYT
few,TRBV19,ASSLDRASDTQY
NA,TRBV4-3,ASSQARAGGHEQY
few,TRBV4-2,ASSQDGSGNGGFQF
NA,TRBV4-2,ASSGGLAGGSSYEQY
NA,TRBV28,ALGGLAGQETQY
many,TRBV7-2,ASSLPSGGTGELF
many,TRBV5-4,ASSPPGSYNSPLH
NA,TRBV5-5,ASTPLGGATDTQY
many,TRBV6-2/TRBV6-3,ASSYGGTGEYEQY
few,TRBV7-2,ASSLAFSGGAGELF
NA,TRBV12-3/TRBV12-4,ASRPRGNVGSYEQY
few,TRBV6-1,ASSPGLAGGRETQY
many,TRBV28,ASSLPGVGVYEQY
many,TRBV12-3/TRBV12-4,ASNPTSSYEQY
many,TRBV6-6,ASSYEGREKLF
NA,TRBV20-1,SAGEGPLNEQF
few,TRBV7-2,ASSSPGLAGAETQY
NA,TRBV18,ASSPEGGGPQH
NA,TRBV7-8,ASSRGTAYGYT